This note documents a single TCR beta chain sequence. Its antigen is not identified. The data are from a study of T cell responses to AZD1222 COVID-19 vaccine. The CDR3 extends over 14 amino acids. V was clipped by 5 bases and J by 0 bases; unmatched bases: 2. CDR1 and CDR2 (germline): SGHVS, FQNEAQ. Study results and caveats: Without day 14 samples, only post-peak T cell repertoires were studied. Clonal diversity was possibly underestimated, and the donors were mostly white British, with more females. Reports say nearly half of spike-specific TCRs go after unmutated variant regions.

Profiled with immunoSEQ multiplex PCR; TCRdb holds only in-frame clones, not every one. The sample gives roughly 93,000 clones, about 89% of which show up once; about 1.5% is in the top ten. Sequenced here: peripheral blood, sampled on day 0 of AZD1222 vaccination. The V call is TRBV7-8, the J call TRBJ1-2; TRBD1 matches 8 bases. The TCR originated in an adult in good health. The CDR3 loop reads CASSQQGANYGYTF. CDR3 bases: TGTGCCAGCAGCCAACAGGGGGCTAACTATGGCTACACCTTC.